This T cell receptor (beta chain) was recorded in a study of identical twins. Study conclusions and caveats: Invariant MAIT and iNKT cells could partly confound zero-insertion analyses. Out-of-frame sharing of TCR alpha in monozygotic twins was underestimated by models. Conclusions relied on cross-sectional statistical analysis, not following the same donors.

TCRdb re-derived calls from the 5' RACE reads in MiXCR, one entry per CDR3 protein. The table shows 250,000 or so distinct CDR3 sequences, with roughly 13% occurring only once. The sample holds many counts of this clonotype. Antigen specificity is unknown. The same specimen was also included in a second study, on yellow fever vaccine responses in identical twins. That report notes: Reported findings indicate that twins' vaccine T cell responses seemed partially convergent, partially personalized.

Sequenced material: memory (CD45RO+) T cells sorted from blood. The receptor was isolated from a woman in her late teens or twenties in good health.

The CDR3 reads CASSYSYKEPSYNEQFF. In DNA form, the CDR3 reads TGTGCCAGCAGTTACTCGTATAAGGAGCCCTCCTACAATGAGCAGTTCTTC. The gene calls are TRBV6-2 or TRBV6-3 and TRBJ2-1; no reliable D call. Germline CDR1 MNHEY, CDR2 SVGEGT. The V and J ends lost 0 bases and 0 bases respectively, with 12 bases between them. CDR3 length: 17 amino acids.